This T cell receptor (beta chain) was identified in a study of blood T cell repertoires in COVID-19. Study overall: COVID-19 samples from acute and convalescent phases originated in the United States, Italy and Spain. T cells, B-cell-depleted T cells, or PBMCs provided the cDNA or gDNA that served as material.

In germline, CDR1 is SGHRS, CDR2 YFSETQ. This CDR3 has 16 residues. How the authors handled the data: It was from reference gene primer amplification that nucleated cell counts were estimated. TCRdb keeps only in-frame clones here, not all; method: immunoSEQ multiplex PCR. V and J calls and clone size are given by that table; D and trimming were obtained from the DNA. The table records approximately 270,000 clones, roughly nine tenths of them present only once. On this clone itself: An end of the junction differs from the germline gene, which may be a read error. This CDR3 is also generated by other DNA sequences in the sample.

Sequencing input: peripheral blood. V gene TRBV5-1 combines with J gene TRBJ1-2, with TRBD1 matching over 8 bases. This sequence originates from a man over 45 with acute or convalescent COVID-19. CDR3 residues: CASSLVPGGQNYGYTF. The CDR3 DNA reads TGCGCCAGCAGTTTGGTCCCAGGGGGCCAAAACTATGGCTACACCTTC.